Given below is one T cell receptor beta chain in context. Generated by immunoSEQ multiplex PCR, the TCRdb table keeps only in-frame clones and is missing some. The data show roughly 150,000 clones, almost 90% seen once. The entry originates in a study of control samples from healthy donors and cancer patients. The sequence came from a man between 18 and 29 years old in good health. The sample was blood.

The CDR3 spells CASSPTGISEKLFF. For the CDR3, the DNA is TGTGCCAGCAGCCCGACAGGGATTTCTGAAAAACTGTTTTTT. J is TRBJ1-4 and V is TRBV7-9; 7 bases are shared with TRBD1. V dropped 5 bases and J dropped 7; count of bases not matched to a gene: 7. This CDR3 contains 14 residues. From germline, CDR1 is SEHNR and CDR2 FQNEAQ (reference sequence).